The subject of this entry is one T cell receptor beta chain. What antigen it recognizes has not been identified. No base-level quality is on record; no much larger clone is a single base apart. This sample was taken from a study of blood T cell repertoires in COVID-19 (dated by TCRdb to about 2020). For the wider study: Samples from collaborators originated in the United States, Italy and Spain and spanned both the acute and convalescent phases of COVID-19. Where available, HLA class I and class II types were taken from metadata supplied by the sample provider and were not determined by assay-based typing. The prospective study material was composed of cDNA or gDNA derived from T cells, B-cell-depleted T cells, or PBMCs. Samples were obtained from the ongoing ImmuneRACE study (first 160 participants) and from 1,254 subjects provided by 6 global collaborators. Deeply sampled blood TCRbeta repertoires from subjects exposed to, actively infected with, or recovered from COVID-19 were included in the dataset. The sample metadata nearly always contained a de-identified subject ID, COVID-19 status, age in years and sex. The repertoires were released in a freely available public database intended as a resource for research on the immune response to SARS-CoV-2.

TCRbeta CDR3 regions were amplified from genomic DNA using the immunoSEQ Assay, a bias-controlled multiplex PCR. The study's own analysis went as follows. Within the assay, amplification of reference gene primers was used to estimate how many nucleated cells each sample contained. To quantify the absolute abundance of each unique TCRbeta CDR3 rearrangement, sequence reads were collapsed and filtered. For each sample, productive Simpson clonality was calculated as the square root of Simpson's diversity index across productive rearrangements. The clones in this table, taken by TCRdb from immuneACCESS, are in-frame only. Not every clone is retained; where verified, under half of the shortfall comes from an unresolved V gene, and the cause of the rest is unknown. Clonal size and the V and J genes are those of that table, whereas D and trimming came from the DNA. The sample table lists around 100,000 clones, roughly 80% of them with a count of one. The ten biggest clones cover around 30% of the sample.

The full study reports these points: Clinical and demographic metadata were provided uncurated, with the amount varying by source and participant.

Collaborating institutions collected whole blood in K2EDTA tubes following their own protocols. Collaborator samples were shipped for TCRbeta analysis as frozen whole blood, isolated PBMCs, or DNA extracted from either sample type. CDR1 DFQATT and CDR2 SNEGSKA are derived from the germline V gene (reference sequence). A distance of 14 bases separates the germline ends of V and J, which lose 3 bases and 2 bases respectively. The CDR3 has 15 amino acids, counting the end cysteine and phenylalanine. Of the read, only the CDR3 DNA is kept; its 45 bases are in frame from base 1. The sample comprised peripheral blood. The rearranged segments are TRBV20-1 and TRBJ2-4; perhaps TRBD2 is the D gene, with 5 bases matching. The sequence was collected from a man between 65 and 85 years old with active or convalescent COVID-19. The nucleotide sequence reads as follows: TGCAGTGCTAGTATACCGGGAACTCCCAAAAACATTCAGTACTTC. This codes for CSASIPGTPKNIQYF.